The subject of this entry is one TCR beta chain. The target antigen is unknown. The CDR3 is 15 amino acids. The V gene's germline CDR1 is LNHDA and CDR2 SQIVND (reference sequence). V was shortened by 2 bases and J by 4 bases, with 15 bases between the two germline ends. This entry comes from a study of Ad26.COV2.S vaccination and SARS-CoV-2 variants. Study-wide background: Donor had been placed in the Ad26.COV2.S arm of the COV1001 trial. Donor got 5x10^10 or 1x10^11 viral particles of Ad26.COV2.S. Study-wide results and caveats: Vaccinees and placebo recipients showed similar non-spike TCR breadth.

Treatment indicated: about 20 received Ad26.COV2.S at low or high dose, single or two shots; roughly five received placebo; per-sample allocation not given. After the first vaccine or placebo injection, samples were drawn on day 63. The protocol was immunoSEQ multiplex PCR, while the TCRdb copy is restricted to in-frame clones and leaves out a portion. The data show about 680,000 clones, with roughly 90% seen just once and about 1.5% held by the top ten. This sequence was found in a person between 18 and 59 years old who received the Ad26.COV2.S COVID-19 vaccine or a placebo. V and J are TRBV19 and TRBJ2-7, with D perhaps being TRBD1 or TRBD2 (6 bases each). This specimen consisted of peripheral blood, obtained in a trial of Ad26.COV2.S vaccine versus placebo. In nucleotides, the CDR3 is TGTGCCAGTAGTATATTGGGGGGCTCTCCGTACGAGCAGTACTTC. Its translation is CASSILGGSPYEQYF.